This T cell receptor (beta chain) was identified in a study of CD8 T cells in Susac syndrome (dated by TCRdb to about 2019). For the wider study: Repertoire sequencing was used to test whether CD8+ T cell activation and differentiation in Susac syndrome was antigen driven. CD8+ T cell repertoire clonality was compared between around eleven healthy donors, approximately 14 Susac syndrome patients and some 15 multiple sclerosis patients.

The CDR3 measures 16 amino acids from cysteine to phenylalanine. Kept here is only the CDR3 DNA, which spans 48 bases and is read in frame from base 1. Reading the germline V gene (reference sequence) gives CDR1 SGHNT and CDR2 YYREEE. V trim: 4 bases; J trim: 2 bases; unmatched bases: 8. Results and caveats for the whole study, not just this receptor: The TCR sequencing and HLA analysis was acknowledged to have included a relatively small number of individuals.

Remarks on this clonotype: Its antigen specificity is not known. No per-base quality is available; no much larger clone lies one base away.

RNA was extracted using the RNeasy kit, and about 0.5 to 1 ug of the RNA was reverse transcribed with random hexamers. The immunoSEQ multiplex PCR assay, which covers 54 Vbeta and 13 Jbeta segments, was used to amplify TCR beta CDR3 regions. To correct PCR amplification bias, a synthetic template baseline was used for both primer optimization and computational correction. The study's processing was this. Reads were annotated to V, D and J genes per IMGT and analyzed with immunoSEQ Analyzer, keeping only productive sequences. To calculate clonality, Shannon entropy was normalized by log2 of the number of productive unique sequences and then subtracted from one. For each patient and control, public and private clones were evaluated among the 100 most prevalent clones. Susac-specific clones were defined as absent from healthy and MS cohorts, around 970 published viral clones and other ImmuneACCESS disease sequences. TCRdb took the public reads, trimmed them with fastp at Q25, ran MiXCR for clone calling and kept in-frame beta chains. CDR3 protein sequences are deduplicated, and each keeps its most common genes and DNA. The authors' filters were not applied to this entry. For this sample there are about 180,000 distinct CDR3 sequences; 85% to 95% appear just once. The top ten clonotypes cover 0.15% to 0.2% of the sample.

Peripheral blood CD8+ and CD4+ T cells from healthy donors, Susac syndrome patients and multiple sclerosis patients were profiled using high-throughput TCR beta sequencing. The multiple sclerosis controls were treatment-naive patients whose relapsing-remitting disease, either stable or active, fulfilled the revised McDonald criteria. Bulk CD8+ and CD4+ T cells were purified by magnetic negative isolation, while CD8+ TEMRA cells were enriched using FACS. Blood was drawn into EDTA tubes, processed within 24 hours, and PBMCs were isolated by density gradient centrifugation. PBMCs intended for TCR sequencing were cryopreserved in liquid nitrogen and were subsequently thawed in a 37 degrees C water bath. Purity of sorted or isolated CD4+, CD8+ and CD8+ TEMRA cells was at least 90%.

The sequence was collected from a human donor with multiple sclerosis. Sample: CD8+ T cells from PBMCs. The chain couples TRBV5-4 to TRBJ2-3; 9 junctional bases match TRBD1. The DNA sequence reads TGTGCCAGCAGCCTCCGGGACAGGGCATACACAGATACGCAGTATTTT. It translates to CASSLRDRAYTDTQYF.